This T cell receptor beta chain was obtained from a study of blood T cells in healthy people across ages. There are a few counts of this clonotype. A junction boundary mismatches the germline segment, possibly from a read error. The use of a sample-barcoded 5' primer and a J-beta primer mix characterized a second PCR of roughly 6 to 11 cycles. TCRdb passed the 5' RACE reads through MiXCR, listing each CDR3 protein once. The sample consists of 1.5 million to 2 million distinct CDR3 sequences, approximately 30% of them appearing once. Per the germline V gene, CDR1 is SGHRS and CDR2 is YFSETQ. This CDR3 is built from 16 residues. The sample providers were healthy Caucasian people from Russia, aged roughly 6 to 95.

The receptor's source is a woman younger than 45 in good health. Sequencing used blood. The V call is TRBV5-1, the J call TRBJ1-2; 9 nucleotides match TRBD1. The CDR3, as DNA: TGCGCCAGCAGCTCATCCGCGGGACAGGGAGACTATGACTACACCTTC. This sequence encodes CASSSSAGQGDYDYTF.